The 29 T cell receptor beta chains below all came from one sample that was sequenced in a study of T cells expressing NK-cell markers. For each CDR3 protein, TCRdb gives one entry from its re-call of the 5' RACE reads, without DNA. This table lists about 260,000 distinct CDR3 sequences. The sequenced sample consisted of blood T cells: a sorted CD56 or NKG2C T cell subset, CD4+ or CD8+ T cells, or bulk PBMC T cells (not recorded which). The receptors come from a woman aged 18 to 75 in good health.

The rearrangement links TRBV19 to TRBJ1-5. This CDR3 is 13 amino acids long. Per germline, CDR1 LNHDA and CDR2 SQIVND (reference sequence). The CDR3 region is CASNREPNQPQHF.

The gene calls are TRBV5-1 and TRBJ2-2; TCRdb's D call, TRBD1, is unchecked because there is no DNA. CDR3 size: 17 residues. Germline V gene sequence: CDR1 SGHRS, CDR2 YFSETQ. The CDR3 region is CASSSGQRATNTGELFF.

V is TRBV20-1 and J is TRBJ2-7; the D gene TCRdb calls, TRBD1, cannot be checked with no DNA. This CDR3 has 13 amino acids. Germline V gene data show CDR1 as DFQATT and CDR2 as SNEGSKA (reference sequence). CDR3 sequence reads: CSAPTGTRYEQYF.

The chain links TRBV5-1 to TRBJ2-4; no DNA is available, so the TRBD1 call from TCRdb remains unchecked. The CDR3 sequence is 17 residues long. CDR1 and CDR2 from the germline V gene are SGHRS and YFSETQ. CDR3 loop: CASSLAVTGEAKNIQYF.

The chain is built from TRBV9 and TRBJ1-1; TCRdb returns TRBD1, unconfirmable since there is no DNA. This CDR3 comprises 14 residues. Germline V gene sequence: CDR1 SGDLS, CDR2 YYNGEE. This chain's CDR3 is CASSVDDSWTEAFF. Based on the CDR3 plus reference TRBV9 and TRBJ1-1, the full variable domain is DSGVTQTPKHLITATGQRVTLRCSPRSGDLSVYWYQQSLDQGLQFLIQYYNGEERAKGNILERFSAQQFPDLHSELNLSSLELGDSALYFCASSVDDSWTEAFFGQGTRLTVV.

CDR3 protein: CASSQNRAKETQYF. The chain links TRBV5-1 to TRBJ2-5; the D gene TCRdb calls, TRBD1, cannot be checked with no DNA. The CDR3 length is 14 residues. Germline loops: CDR1 SGHRS, CDR2 YFSETQ.

The chain carries TRBV28 and TRBJ1-2; with no DNA, the TCRdb D assignment of TRBD1 cannot be verified. The CDR3 totals 14 residues. Germline V gives CDR1 MDHEN, CDR2 SYDVKM. The chain's CDR3 is CASSLPGQDYGYTF.

The chain uses TRBV5-4 and TRBJ2-1; TCRdb lists TRBD2, though no DNA is available to test this call. The CDR3 extends over 13 amino acids. The germline V gene has CDR1 SGHNT and CDR2 YYREEE (reference sequence). Here the CDR3 reads CASSPEGHNEQFF.

V and J are TRBV4-3 and TRBJ2-2. In germline, CDR1 is LGHNA, CDR2 YSLEER. This CDR3 region has 18 residues. The CDR3 region is CASSQDYGVIGNTGELFF.

The J gene is TRBJ1-1, the V gene TRBV10-3. CDR3 size: 13 residues. CDR1 and CDR2 (germline): ENHRY, SYGVKD. CDR3 sequence reads: CATPTSCFPDAFF.

V usage is TRBV3-1 and J usage is TRBJ2-1; the TCRdb call, TRBD2, lacks DNA for checking. The CDR3 covers 16 residues. The germline CDR1 and CDR2 sequences are LGHDT and YNNKEL (reference sequence). CDR3: CASSQAALGRGNEQFF.

The chain couples TRBV3-1 to TRBJ1-1; lacking DNA, the TRBD1 call made by TCRdb goes unchecked. There are 13 residues in the CDR3. Germline lookup yields CDR1 LGHDT and CDR2 YNNKEL (reference sequence). This CDR3 is CASSQQEQGVTFF.

The chain joins TRBV6-1 to TRBJ1-4. Germline V gives CDR1 MNHNS, CDR2 SASEGT. The CDR3 sequence is 14 residues long. CDR3 sequence reads: CASSRKGSNEKLFF.

The CDR3 protein is CASSRQSDTQYF. The rearrangement uses TRBV5-1 and TRBJ2-3. Germline CDR1 reads SGHRS; CDR2 reads YFSETQ. The CDR3 length is 12 residues.

The gene calls are TRBV5-1 and TRBJ2-5; checking the TCRdb D call of TRBD2 is not possible without DNA. Germline assignment: CDR1 SGHRS and CDR2 YFSETQ. This CDR3 has 15 residues. This CDR3 reads CASSSGRANRETQYF. Complete variable domain (other parts from reference TRBV5-1 and TRBJ2-5): KAGVTQTPRYLIKTRGQQVTLSCSPISGHRSVSWYQQTPGQGLQFLFEYFSETQRNKGNFPGRFSGRQFSNSRSEMNVSTLELGDSALYLCASSSGRANRETQYFGPGTRLLVL.

V is TRBV12-3 or TRBV12-4 and J is TRBJ1-1. This CDR3 is 16 amino acids long. The CDR3 protein is CASSLSPKSSNTEAFF.

V and J are TRBV7-7 and TRBJ2-3; the D call from TCRdb, TRBD2, cannot be confirmed without DNA. Germline V gene data show CDR1 as SSHAT and CDR2 as FNYEAQ (reference sequence). The CDR3 is 14 residues long. CDR3 sequence: CASSPGLPGDTQYF.

The V gene is TRBV7-2, the J gene TRBJ1-2; TCRdb designates TRBD1, a call that cannot be tested without DNA. CDR1 is SGHTA and CDR2 is FQGNSA in the germline V gene. The CDR3 runs to 14 residues. CDR3 amino acids: CASSLALGRDGYTF. The full variable domain, completed using reference TRBV7-2 and TRBJ1-2, is GAGVSQSPSNKVTEKGKDVELRCDPISGHTALYWYRQSLGQGLEFLIYFQGNSAPDKSGLPSDRFSAERTGGSVSTLTIQRTQQEDSAVYLCASSLALGRDGYTFGSGTRLTVV.

The rearrangement joins TRBV7-2 to TRBJ2-7; TCRdb names TRBD2, which stays unverified in the absence of DNA. Germline lookup yields CDR1 SGHTA and CDR2 FQGNSA. This CDR3 has 16 residues. The CDR3 protein is CASSSRLAGGSREQYF.

The chain recombines TRBV7-3 with TRBJ1-1; TCRdb indicates TRBD1, and absent DNA this call remains unverified. CDR1 is SGHTA and CDR2 is FQGTGA in the germline V gene. The CDR3 loop spans 14 amino acids. CDR3 region: CASSLAGGSTEAFF. Complete variable domain (other parts from reference TRBV7-3 and TRBJ1-1): GAGVSQTPSNKVTEKGKYVELRCDPISGHTALYWYRQSLGQGPEFLIYFQGTGAADDSGLPNDRFFAVRPEGSVSTLKIQRTERGDSAVYLCASSLAGGSTEAFFGQGTRLTVV.

The V and J genes are TRBV10-3 and TRBJ2-5; TCRdb's D call of TRBD1 is untestable without DNA. Germline V gene lookup returns CDR1 ENHRY and CDR2 SYGVKD. The CDR3 extends over 14 amino acids. This chain's CDR3 is CAIKGGAVQETQYF.

This rearrangement joins TRBV7-2 to TRBJ1-2; no DNA is available, so the TRBD1 call from TCRdb remains unchecked. The germline CDR1 and CDR2 sequences are SGHTA and FQGNSA. This CDR3 is 13 amino acids long. The CDR3 protein is CASVPISNYGYTF.

The chain employs TRBV20-1 and TRBJ2-5. The CDR3 consists of 12 residues. The germline V gene has CDR1 DFQATT and CDR2 SNEGSKA (reference sequence). CDR3: CSARGSGETQYF.

This rearrangement joins TRBV3-1 to TRBJ1-1; absent DNA, TCRdb's TRBD1 call cannot be checked. The CDR3 consists of 16 residues. CDR1 and CDR2 from the germline V gene are LGHDT and YNNKEL (reference sequence). The CDR3 spells CASSHIPGQGRTEAFF.

The chain is built from TRBV20-1 and TRBJ1-1; TCRdb calls TRBD1, which cannot be checked without DNA. Looked up from germline, CDR1 is DFQATT and CDR2 is SNEGSKA (reference sequence). The CDR3 spans 16 residues. The CDR3 spells CSARKGAALLNTEAFF.

CDR3 sequence reads: CASSYGSPQETQYF. This sequence joins TRBV6-5 and TRBJ2-5; without DNA, the TCRdb call of TRBD1 cannot be checked. From germline, CDR1 is MNHEY and CDR2 SVGAGI. CDR3 length equals 14 residues.

This chain links TRBV18 with TRBJ2-7; as DNA is missing, the TRBD2 call by TCRdb cannot be tested. CDR1 and CDR2 (germline): KGHSH, LQKENI. CDR3 length: 14 residues. The CDR3 is CASSPSGRVNEQYF.

This sequence joins TRBV9 and TRBJ2-1; the D call from TCRdb, TRBD2, cannot be confirmed without DNA. Germline CDR1 reads SGDLS; CDR2 reads YYNGEE. CDR3 length: 15 amino acids. The CDR3 sequence is CASGAELASGNEQFF. Full variable domain (remainder filled in from reference TRBV9 and TRBJ2-1): DSGVTQTPKHLITATGQRVTLRCSPRSGDLSVYWYQQSLDQGLQFLIQYYNGEERAKGNILERFSAQQFPDLHSELNLSSLELGDSALYFCASGAELASGNEQFFGPGTRLTVL.

The chain uses TRBV6-1 and TRBJ2-4; TCRdb selects TRBD1, and the lack of DNA leaves this call unchecked. The length of the CDR3 is 18 residues. CDR1 and CDR2 from the germline V gene are MNHNS and SASEGT. The CDR3 region is CASSPGTGLGLAKNIQYF.